These 4 T cell receptor beta chains share one sample of origin, sequenced in a study of cytomegalovirus exposure and HLA in healthy donors. 13 Jbeta primers and 60 Vbeta primers were used for the PCR. Libraries were prepared by immunoSEQ multiplex PCR; TCRdb keeps only in-frame clonotypes and omits some of them. The repertoire holds 55,000 to 65,000 clones, 70% to 90% seen once, with about 1.6% in the top ten. The sequenced material came from PBMCs. The receptors were sampled from a man under 40 in good health and CMV-seropositive.

This chain joins TRBV30 and TRBJ1-2; no firm D call. Germline V lookup: CDR1 GTSNPN, CDR2 SVGIG (reference sequence). This CDR3 has 10 amino acids. V was pared by 7 bases and J by 7 bases, with 10 bases between. The CDR3 protein is CALEGCGYTF. The CDR3 region has the DNA TGTGCCTTGGAGGGTTGTGGCTACACCTTC.

The chain joins TRBV5-4 to TRBJ2-7; possible D gene TRBD1, 6 bases. The germline V and J ends were trimmed by 4 bases and 8 bases, with 19 bases remaining between them. Germline V CDR1 and CDR2: SGHNT, YYREEE (reference sequence). This CDR3 is built from 14 residues. The CDR3 here is CASSPGQNSYQQYF. As DNA, the CDR3 is TGTGCCAGCAGCCCCGGACAGAATTCCTATCAGCAGTACTTC.

The chain joins TRBV28 to TRBJ1-2; 9 bases are a match to TRBD1. The CDR3 contains 14 residues. CDR1 is MDHEN and CDR2 is SYDVKM in the germline V gene. V dropped 8 bases and J dropped 7; count of bases not matched to a gene: 11. This CDR3 reads CASDTGQGAGGYTF. The DNA of the CDR3 is TGTGCCAGCGACACGGGACAGGGAGCGGGTGGCTACACCTTC.

The chain couples TRBV6-1 to TRBJ1-2; D is uncertain. V was cut by 7 bases and J by 0 bases, with 15 bases left in between. The CDR3 has 15 amino acids. From germline, CDR1 is MNHNS and CDR2 SASEGT. CDR3 amino acids: CASNSPDGSNYGYTF. For the CDR3, the DNA is TGTGCCAGCAATAGCCCAGACGGATCTAACTATGGCTACACCTTC.